The 25 T cell receptor beta chains in this list originate from one sample, sequenced in a study of blood T cell repertoires in COVID-19. Using immunoSEQ multiplex PCR, the repertoire was profiled, and TCRdb retains in-frame clones only, with some absent. The sample lists 35,000 to 45,000 clones; over 75% were seen once. Sequencing was performed on peripheral blood. The receptors were gathered from a woman of 80 years or more with acute or convalescent COVID-19.

The V call is TRBV19, the J call TRBJ1-2; D is possibly TRBD1 (5 bases). The V end lost 7 bases, the J end lost 8 bases, and 26 bases lay between the germline ends. There are 16 residues in the CDR3. Germline-derived CDR1 and CDR2 are LNHDA and SQIVND (reference sequence). Written as DNA, the CDR3 is TGTGCCAGTACGGGGGGGGACTTAAAGGGATCTCAAGGCTACACCTTC. The encoded protein is CASTGGDLKGSQGYTF.

This chain uses TRBV19 with TRBJ1-2; TRBD1 is a possible D gene (6 bases). Germline V CDR1 and CDR2: LNHDA, SQIVND (reference sequence). The CDR3 consists of 13 residues. The V gene lost 5 bases and the J gene lost 7 bases, with 14 bases spanning the gap. CDR3 sequence: CASSVNTGSGYTF. The CDR3 nucleotides are TGTGCCAGTAGTGTCAATACAGGGTCTGGCTACACCTTC.

V usage is TRBV5-1 and J usage is TRBJ2-7, with a possible D match to TRBD1 (6 bases). V lost 7 bases and J lost 2, with 16 bases in between. CDR1 and CDR2 from the germline V gene are SGHRS and YFSETQ. The CDR3 is 14 residues long. CDR3 loop: CASGRGQNTYEQYF. In DNA form, the CDR3 reads TGCGCCAGCGGCCGCGGACAGAACACCTACGAGCAGTACTTC. Variable domain in full (rest from reference TRBV5-1 and TRBJ2-7): KAGVTQTPRYLIKTRGQQVTLSCSPISGHRSVSWYQQTPGQGLQFLFEYFSETQRNKGNFPGRFSGRQFSNSRSEMNVSTLELGDSALYLCASGRGQNTYEQYFGPGTRLTVT.

The gene calls are TRBV5-6 and TRBJ1-5; D perhaps matches TRBD1 (6 bases). From germline, CDR1 is SGHDT and CDR2 YYEEEE. This CDR3 contains 13 residues. The V end was cut by 4 bases, the J end by 9 bases, with 14 bases between. The CDR3 bases are TGTGCCAGCAGCCTGGGGGGAGGGGGGCCCCAGCATTTT. This codes for CASSLGGGGPQHF.

Only a few counts were recorded for this clone. The rearrangement uses TRBV11-2 and TRBJ1-2; no reliable D call. The CDR3 has 11 residues. CDR1 is SGHAT and CDR2 is FQNNGV in the germline V gene. The V and J ends lost 5 bases and 7 bases respectively, with 8 bases between them. The CDR3 DNA sequence: TGTGCCAGCAGCCCTAATAGTGGCTACACCTTC. Amino acid sequence: CASSPNSGYTF.

V is TRBV28 and J is TRBJ1-5; the D gene is possibly TRBD1 (5 bases). The V gene lost 8 bases and the J gene lost 5 bases, with 13 bases spanning the gap. Germline V lookup: CDR1 MDHEN, CDR2 SYDVKM. This CDR3 has 13 residues. CDR3 residues: CASQQAPHQPQHF. DNA for the CDR3: TGTGCCAGCCAACAGGCGCCCCATCAGCCCCAGCATTTT.

This chain joins TRBV5-4 and TRBJ2-3; 7 bases line up with TRBD2. CDR1 is SGHNT and CDR2 is YYREEE in the germline V gene (reference sequence). The CDR3 contains 14 residues. Trimming cost V 6 bases and J 2 bases; bases outside gene matches: 6. CDR3 protein: CASTGDYSTDTQYF. CDR3 nucleotides: TGTGCCAGCACCGGGGACTATTCCACAGATACGCAGTATTTT.

The CDR3 region is CASSQAPTLNEQFF. The CDR3 DNA is TGCGCCAGCAGCCAAGCACCGACTCTCAATGAGCAGTTCTTC. The genes are TRBV4-1 and TRBJ2-1, with no clear D. Trimming stripped 1 base from V and 6 bases from J, with 10 bases between. Germline-derived CDR1 and CDR2 are MGHRA and YSYEKL. The CDR3 contains 14 residues.

This clone was detected once. This chain links TRBV25-1 with TRBJ2-3; 14 bases align to TRBD2. With 5 bases clipped from V and 6 bases from J, the junction kept 7 bases outside the gene matches. The CDR3 runs 16 residues. CDR1 and CDR2 from the germline V gene are MGHDK and SYGVNS. The CDR3 nucleotides read TGTGCCAGCAGTAAACCGACTAGCGGGAGGGCGGATACGCAGTATTTT. The encoded protein is CASSKPTSGRADTQYF.

CDR3 in amino acids: CASSEPGVKNIQYF. The CDR3 region has the DNA TGTGCCAGCAGTGAGCCAGGCGTCAAAAACATTCAGTACTTC. The chain employs TRBV25-1 and TRBJ2-4; D gene ambiguous. In germline, CDR1 is MGHDK, CDR2 SYGVNS. Trimming took 3 bases from V and 3 from J, leaving 9 bases between them. The CDR3 runs 14 residues. Full variable domain (missing parts from reference TRBV25-1 and TRBJ2-4): EADIYQTPRYLVIGTGKKITLECSQTMGHDKMYWYQQDPGMELHLIHYSYGVNSTEKGDLSSESTVSRIRTEHFPLTLESARPSHTSQYLCASSEPGVKNIQYFGAGTRLSVL.

The rearrangement uses TRBV27 and TRBJ2-1; TRBD2 might be the D (5 bases). Germline loops: CDR1 MNHEY, CDR2 SMNVEV (reference sequence). V was shortened by 5 bases and J by 2 bases, with 13 bases between the two germline ends. CDR3 size: 15 residues. CDR3 residues: CASSLDEGPYNEQFF. CDR3 nucleotides: TGTGCCAGCAGTCTCGACGAGGGCCCCTACAATGAGCAGTTCTTC.

V and J are TRBV5-1 and TRBJ1-1; D perhaps matches TRBD1 (6 bases). Germline V gene sequence: CDR1 SGHRS, CDR2 YFSETQ. CDR3 length: 13 residues. V lost 5 bases, J lost 11 bases, and 19 bases lay in between. CDR3 region: CASREGGGDGAFF. CDR3 sequence (DNA): TGCGCCAGCAGAGAAGGGGGTGGGGATGGGGCTTTCTTT.

The gene calls are TRBV27 and TRBJ2-3, with 9 bases aligning to TRBD2. Per germline, CDR1 MNHEY and CDR2 SMNVEV (reference sequence). This CDR3 has 17 residues. V was clipped by 1 base and J by 2 bases; unmatched bases: 7. The CDR3 DNA follows: TGTGCCAGCAGTTTATTTAGGGCGGGAGGGAACACAGATACGCAGTATTTT. It yields the protein CASSLFRAGGNTDTQYF.

This chain joins TRBV9 and TRBJ2-1; a weak D match, TRBD2 (6 bases). CDR3 size: 15 residues. V lost 0 bases and J 1 base, leaving 8 bases between the germline ends. Germline CDR1 and CDR2: SGDLS and YYNGEE. CDR3 protein: CASSVGGRSYNEQFF. In nucleotides, the CDR3 is TGTGCCAGCAGCGTAGGAGGGAGGTCCTACAATGAGCAGTTCTTC.

This clone occurred once. The chain is built from TRBV11-2 and TRBJ1-3; D gene uncertain. Germline V gene lookup returns CDR1 SGHAT and CDR2 FQNNGV. The length of the CDR3 is 16 residues. Trimming removed 1 base at V and 3 bases at J, with 13 bases between. CDR3 residues: CASSLAPGNGGNTIYF. The CDR3 coding sequence is TGTGCCAGCAGCTTAGCTCCGGGTAACGGTGGAAACACCATATATTTT.

This clone was recorded a few times. The chain recombines TRBV5-1 with TRBJ2-3, with TRBD2 identical over 9 bases. Germline CDR1 is SGHRS and CDR2 is YFSETQ. V trimming: 4 bases; J trimming: 4 bases; junction bases outside the gene matches: 13. CDR3 length equals 17 residues. The CDR3 here is CASSATTSGRGSDTQYF. The CDR3 DNA is TGCGCCAGCAGCGCGACGACTAGCGGCAGGGGTTCAGATACGCAGTATTTT.

This clone was detected a few times. The chain joins TRBV5-1 to TRBJ2-7; TRBD1 is a possible D gene (5 bases). The germline V gene has CDR1 SGHRS and CDR2 YFSETQ. V lost 2 bases and J lost 4, with 13 bases in between. This CDR3 region has 14 residues. As DNA, the CDR3 is TGCGCCAGCAGCTTTGTTAGGGGAAATTACGAGCAGTACTTC. Translated: CASSFVRGNYEQYF.

The chain is built from TRBV4-1 and TRBJ1-1; unclear D gene. Per the germline V gene, CDR1 is MGHRA and CDR2 is YSYEKL. The CDR3 loop spans 15 amino acids. Trimming pared 4 bases from V and 0 bases from J, leaving 12 bases between. The CDR3 spells CASSPGEIMNTEAFF. CDR3 in DNA: TGCGCCAGCAGCCCGGGAGAAATCATGAACACTGAAGCTTTCTTT.

The chain recombines TRBV19 with TRBJ1-1; 8 bases fit TRBD1. V lost 5 bases to trimming and J lost 6 bases; unmatched junction nucleotides: 8. Per germline, CDR1 LNHDA and CDR2 SQIVND (reference sequence). The CDR3 length is 14 residues. The CDR3 DNA follows: TGTGCCAGTAGTCTGGGACAGGCCTCGGCTGAAGCTTTCTTT. This sequence encodes CASSLGQASAEAFF.

J is TRBJ1-1 and V is TRBV10-3; D perhaps matches TRBD1 (5 bases). V lost 2 bases, J lost 4 bases, and 11 bases lay in between. This CDR3 comprises 14 residues. CDR1 and CDR2 (germline): ENHRY, SYGVKD. The CDR3 reads CAISEGARSTEAFF. Here the CDR3 DNA reads TGTGCCATCAGTGAGGGGGCTAGGAGCACTGAAGCTTTCTTT.

This clone was detected only once. The chain couples TRBV27 to TRBJ2-7; 7 bases map to TRBD2. The J segment lost 8 bases and the V segment lost 5 bases, leaving 12 bases of the junction unmatched. This CDR3 is built from 14 residues. CDR1 and CDR2 (germline): MNHEY, SMNVEV (reference sequence). The CDR3 is CASSTGGRSLKQYF. CDR3 sequence (DNA): TGTGCCAGCAGTACGGGCGGGAGAAGTCTAAAGCAGTACTTC.

The chain recombines TRBV6-5 with TRBJ1-6; D might be TRBD1 (6 bases). The V gene lost 6 bases and the J gene lost 6 bases, with 12 bases spanning the gap. The germline gives CDR1 MNHEY, CDR2 SVGAGI. The CDR3 is made up of 14 amino acids. The CDR3 sequence is CASSGQRLNSPLHF. CDR3 coding DNA: TGTGCCAGCAGCGGACAGAGACTTAATTCACCCCTCCACTTT.

This chain connects TRBV15 to TRBJ2-2; D remains unclear. This CDR3 is built from 12 residues. Per germline, CDR1 LNHNV and CDR2 YYDKDF (reference sequence). V was trimmed by 1 base and J by 8 bases, leaving 5 bases between them. CDR3 sequence reads: CATSRVQGELFF. CDR3 bases: TGTGCCACCAGCAGAGTTCAGGGGGAGCTGTTTTTT.

V and J are TRBV5-1 and TRBJ2-1, with TRBD2 identical over 7 bases. The CDR3 covers 13 residues. The germline CDR1 and CDR2 sequences are SGHRS and YFSETQ. V lost 1 base, J lost 11 bases, and 6 bases stayed unmatched. The DNA of the CDR3 is TGCGCCAGCAGCTTGTTGCGCGGGGGAAAGCAGTTCTTC. This gives the protein CASSLLRGGKQFF.

This sequence joins TRBV30 and TRBJ2-1; 9 bases match TRBD2. CDR3 size: 19 residues. CDR1 and CDR2 from the germline V gene are GTSNPN and SVGIG (reference sequence). The V gene end was trimmed by 1 base and the J gene end by 0 bases; junction bases not matched to a gene: 13. CDR3 DNA sequence: TGTGCCTGGAGTGCCCGCCTAGCGGGGAGGGGGGACTCCTACAATGAGCAGTTCTTC. Translation: CAWSARLAGRGDSYNEQFF.